This entry lists 17 T cell receptor beta chains sequenced from one sample in a study of blood T cell repertoires in COVID-19. Measured with immunoSEQ multiplex PCR; TCRdb has only the in-frame clones, and not every one. The table has about 41,000 clones, around 82% seen once; the top ten hold less than 55%. Source material: peripheral blood. Every receptor here comes from a woman older than 75 with active or convalescent COVID-19.

The gene calls are TRBV7-2 and TRBJ2-4; 12 bases agree with TRBD2. CDR1 is SGHTA, CDR2 FQGNSA, per germline. There are 17 residues in the CDR3. With 3 bases clipped from V and 1 base from J, the junction kept 4 bases outside the gene matches. CDR3 loop: CASSFNLAGGAKNIQYF. CDR3 in DNA: TGTGCCAGCAGCTTCAATCTAGCGGGAGGGGCCAAAAACATTCAGTACTTC.

This chain connects TRBV13 to TRBJ2-7, with D tentatively TRBD1 (6 bases). This CDR3 comprises 13 residues. From germline, CDR1 is PRHDT and CDR2 FYEKMQ (reference sequence). Trimming took 5 bases from V and 6 from J, leaving 14 bases between them. Written as DNA, the CDR3 is TGTGCCAGCAGCAAAATACAGGGTTCCGAGCAGTACTTC. Translation: CASSKIQGSEQYF.

This clone was picked up a small number of times. This chain uses TRBV5-1 with TRBJ2-2; the D gene is possibly TRBD1 (6 bases). The CDR3 length is 16 residues. Germline CDR1 reads SGHRS; CDR2 reads YFSETQ. V was pared by 0 bases and J by 0 bases, with 9 bases between. CDR3 region: CASSLGAGANTGELFF. The CDR3 DNA is TGCGCCAGCAGCTTGGGGGCAGGGGCGAACACCGGGGAGCTGTTTTTT.

Here the CDR3 DNA reads TGTGCCAGCAGCTTACAAAGCGACAGGGCCTATGGCTACACCTTC. Translating gives CASSLQSDRAYGYTF. The chain links TRBV7-9 to TRBJ1-2, with TRBD1 identical over 7 bases. Looked up from germline, CDR1 is SEHNR and CDR2 is FQNEAQ (reference sequence). The ends lost 2 bases at V and 4 bases at J; junction bases unmatched: 7. The CDR3 sequence is 15 residues long. The full variable domain, rest sourced from reference TRBV7-9 and TRBJ1-2, is DTGVSQNPRHKITKRGQNVTFRCDPISEHNRLYWYRQTLGQGPEFLTYFQNEAQLEKSRLLSDRFSAERPKGSFSTLEIQRTEQGDSAMYLCASSLQSDRAYGYTFGSGTRLTVV.

The chain employs TRBV6-5 and TRBJ2-7; possible D gene TRBD2, 5 bases. The CDR3 runs 14 residues. Per the germline V gene, CDR1 is MNHEY and CDR2 is SVGAGI. With 6 bases removed from V and 4 bases from J, the gap between germline ends came to 16 bases. The CDR3 bases are TGTGCCAGCAGCCCCGCCCCATCGGGGTACGAGCAGTACTTC. It specifies CASSPAPSGYEQYF.

The chain uses TRBV3-1 (or the pseudogene TRBV3-2) and TRBJ1-2, with no clear D. Trimming removed 2 bases at V and 1 base at J, with 5 bases between. The CDR3 sequence is 13 residues long. Germline CDR1 is LGHDT and CDR2 is YNNKEL (reference sequence). CDR3 loop: CASSQTINYGYTF. The CDR3 DNA sequence: TGTGCCAGCAGCCAAACTATTAACTATGGCTACACCTTC.

This clone was observed a handful of times. The chain has TRBV5-1 and TRBJ2-2; perhaps TRBD2 as D (5 bases). Germline V CDR1 and CDR2: SGHRS, YFSETQ. V was cut by 4 bases and J by 5 bases, with 12 bases left in between. The CDR3 consists of 14 residues. CDR3 nucleotide sequence: TGCGCCAGCAGCGAGGGTTCACGGACCGGGGAGCTGTTTTTT. Protein product: CASSEGSRTGELFF.

The chain joins TRBV6-5 to TRBJ1-2, with TRBD1 identical over 11 bases. The CDR3 sequence is 13 residues long. Germline V gene data show CDR1 as MNHEY and CDR2 as SVGAGI. V trimming: 5 bases; J trimming: 5 bases; junction bases outside the gene matches: 1. DNA of the CDR3: TGTGCCAGCAGTCGGGACAGGGGGTATGGCTACACCTTC. It is translated as CASSRDRGYGYTF.

This rearrangement joins TRBV9 to TRBJ1-2, with TRBD1 matching over 12 bases. This CDR3 comprises 14 residues. With V trimmed by 0 bases and J by 8 bases, 2 bases remained unmatched. The germline gives CDR1 SGDLS, CDR2 YYNGEE. CDR3 in DNA: TGTGCCAGCAGCGTAGGGGACAGGGGGCAAGGCTACACCTTC. Protein product: CASSVGDRGQGYTF.

The V and J genes are TRBV25-1 and TRBJ1-1; D is perhaps TRBD1 (6 bases). This CDR3 has 11 residues. Germline V CDR1 and CDR2: MGHDK, SYGVNS. Between the trimmed V and J ends, which lost 6 bases and 11 bases, there was a span of 13 bases. DNA for the CDR3: TGTGCCAGCAGGGGGGCGGAGTGGGCTTTCTTT. It yields the protein CASRGAEWAFF.

The genes are TRBV18 and TRBJ1-1; a weak D match, TRBD1 (5 bases). CDR3 length equals 14 residues. V lost 3 bases and J lost 2, with 10 bases in between. CDR1 and CDR2 (germline): KGHSH, LQKENI. CDR3 in DNA: TGTGCCAGCTCACCCAGACAGCTTAACACTGAAGCTTTCTTT. Translating it yields CASSPRQLNTEAFF.

CDR3: CASSVSGTGTDTQYF. The CDR3 bases are TGTGCCAGCAGCGTTAGCGGGACAGGCACAGATACGCAGTATTTT. The chain has TRBV2 and TRBJ2-3, with D perhaps TRBD2 (8 bases). This CDR3 has 15 amino acids. CDR1 and CDR2 (germline): SNHLY, FYNNEI. The germline V and J ends were trimmed by 6 bases and 1 base, with 14 bases remaining between them.

The chain links TRBV7-9 to TRBJ1-3; 8 bases are a match to TRBD1. Germline-derived CDR1 and CDR2 are SEHNR and FQNEAQ (reference sequence). Losses at the gene ends were 5 bases for V and 0 bases for J; bases not matched to a gene: 9. CDR3 size: 17 residues. CDR3 bases: TGTGCCAGCAGCCACATCCGCAGGGGGCACTCTGGAAACACCATATATTTT. Its protein is CASSHIRRGHSGNTIYF.

The V call is TRBV5-8, the J call TRBJ1-5, with no clear D. Germline V CDR1 and CDR2: SGHTS, YDEGEE. The CDR3 is made up of 15 amino acids. The V gene lost 0 bases and the J gene lost 0 bases, with 7 bases spanning the gap. The CDR3 DNA reads TGTGCCAGCAGCTTGGGGCAGTATAGCAATCAGCCCCAGCATTTT. Encoded protein: CASSLGQYSNQPQHF.

The V call is TRBV28, the J call TRBJ2-1; 10 nucleotides align to TRBD2. Germline-derived CDR1 and CDR2 are MDHEN and SYDVKM. V lost 3 bases, J lost 7 bases, and 6 bases stayed unmatched. The CDR3 length is 15 residues. CDR3 in DNA: TGTGCCAGCAGTTTTATCACTAGCGGGATTAATGAGCAGTTCTTC. This gives the protein CASSFITSGINEQFF.

Here the CDR3 DNA reads TGTGCCAGTAGGGACAGGGGGTATAGCAATCAGCCCCAGCATTTT. It yields the protein CASRDRGYSNQPQHF. The chain recombines TRBV19 with TRBJ1-5, with 10 nucleotides matching TRBD1. The length of the CDR3 is 15 residues. V trimming: 6 bases; J trimming: 0 bases; junction bases outside the gene matches: 2. Looked up from germline, CDR1 is LNHDA and CDR2 is SQIVND (reference sequence).

The chain carries TRBV5-1 and TRBJ2-1; D unresolved. This CDR3 has 16 amino acids. V gave up 3 bases and J gave up 0 bases, with 13 bases separating them. The germline CDR1 and CDR2 sequences are SGHRS and YFSETQ. This CDR3 reads CASSSIAASSYNEQFF. In DNA form, the CDR3 reads TGCGCCAGCAGCTCCATAGCCGCTAGCTCCTACAATGAGCAGTTCTTC.